This T cell receptor (beta chain) stems from a study of T cells after yellow fever vaccination. Overall study: The authors prepared low-cell-number fractions using SMART-Seq v4 Ultra Low Input.

CDR1 is SGHVS and CDR2 is FNYEAQ in the germline V gene. The V end lost 2 bases, the J end lost 8 bases, and 16 bases lay between the germline ends. The CDR3 runs 16 residues. General study findings and limits: Repertoires obtained by FACS sorting could include abundant clonotypes that entered as contaminants from the bulk population. Most clones from primary vaccination were detected again post-booster (approximately 97% CD4, roughly 85% CD8).

Conversion of TCR transcripts into cDNA relied on 5'RACE template switching, which added a universal primer site and UMIs. One entry per CDR3 protein results from TCRdb running MiXCR on the 5' RACE reads. The table includes about 400,000 distinct CDR3 sequences, under 14% detected once. In this sample, this clonotype turned up a few times. Its antigen is unknown. V gene TRBV7-6 combines with J gene TRBJ1-6, with TRBD1 as a possible D gene (6 bases). The TCR comes from a young man who received the YFV17D yellow fever vaccine. The sample was PBMCs, taken on the day of the first yellow fever vaccination. CDR3 sequence (DNA): TGTGCCAGCAGCTTATGGCACCAGGGGCTTGATTCACCCCTCCACTTT. It codes for CASSLWHQGLDSPLHF.